What follows is one T cell receptor (beta chain) and its context. The sample comes from a study of breast tumors, draining lymph nodes, adjacent tissues. TCRdb itself ran the multiplex PCR reads through MiXCR, one entry per CDR3 protein. The table has about 140,000 distinct CDR3 sequences, roughly 33% seen once. The lymph nodes were axillary draining lymph nodes from breast cancer patients. Source material: axillary lymph node tissue. This clonotype originated in a female donor with breast cancer. Some clones in this sample may be carry-over from other donors' samples.

CDR3 in amino acids: CASSLGLGATNEKLFF. The CDR3 DNA is TGTGCCAGCAGCTTAGGGCTCGGGGCGACTAATGAAAAACTGTTTTTT. This chain links TRBV7-9 with TRBJ1-4; TRBD1 is a possible D gene (5 bases). CDR1 and CDR2 (germline): SEHNR, FQNEAQ (reference sequence). With 1 base removed from V and 2 bases from J, the gap between germline ends came to 11 bases. There are 16 residues in the CDR3. The variable domain in full, with the rest retrieved from reference TRBV7-9 and TRBJ1-4, is DTGVSQNPRHKITKRGQNVTFRCDPISEHNRLYWYRQTLGQGPEFLTYFQNEAQLEKSRLLSDRFSAERPKGSFSTLEIQRTEQGDSAMYLCASSLGLGATNEKLFFGSGTQLSVL.